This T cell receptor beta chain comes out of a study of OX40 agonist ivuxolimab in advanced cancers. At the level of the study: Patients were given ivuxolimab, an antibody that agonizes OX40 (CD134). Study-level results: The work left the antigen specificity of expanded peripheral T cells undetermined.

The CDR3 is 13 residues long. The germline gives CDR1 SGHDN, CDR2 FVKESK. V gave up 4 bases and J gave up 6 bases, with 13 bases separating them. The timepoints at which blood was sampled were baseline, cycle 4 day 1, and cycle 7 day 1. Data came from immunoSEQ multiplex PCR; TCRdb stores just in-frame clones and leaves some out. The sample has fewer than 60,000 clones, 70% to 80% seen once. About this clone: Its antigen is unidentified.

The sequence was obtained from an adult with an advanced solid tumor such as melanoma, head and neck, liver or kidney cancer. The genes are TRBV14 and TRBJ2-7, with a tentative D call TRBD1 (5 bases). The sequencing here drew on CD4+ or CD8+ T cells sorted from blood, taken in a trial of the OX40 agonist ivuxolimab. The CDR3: CASSLPGLREQYF. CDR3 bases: TGTGCCAGCAGCCTCCCAGGGCTGCGCGAGCAGTACTTC.